This entry describes one T cell receptor (beta chain). Trimming pared 1 base from V and 3 bases from J, leaving 10 bases between. The CDR3 is 15 amino acids. CDR1 is SGHDT and CDR2 is YYEEEE in the germline V gene. This entry belongs to a study of blood T cell repertoires in COVID-19. Across the whole study: T cells, B-cell-depleted T cells, or PBMCs provided the cDNA or gDNA that served as material.

Sequencing was performed with immunoSEQ multiplex PCR; in TCRdb, only in-frame clones are kept and a portion is missing. The sample has a few hundred thousand clones, 70% to 90% seen once. Sample: PBMCs or T cells enriched from blood (not recorded which). This sequence was found in a woman aged 30 to 39 who had recovered from COVID-19. This chain joins TRBV5-6 and TRBJ2-2, with D uncertain. The CDR3 loop is CASSLSTSDTGELFF. The CDR3 coding sequence is TGTGCCAGCAGCTTGTCCACTTCGGACACCGGGGAGCTGTTTTTT.